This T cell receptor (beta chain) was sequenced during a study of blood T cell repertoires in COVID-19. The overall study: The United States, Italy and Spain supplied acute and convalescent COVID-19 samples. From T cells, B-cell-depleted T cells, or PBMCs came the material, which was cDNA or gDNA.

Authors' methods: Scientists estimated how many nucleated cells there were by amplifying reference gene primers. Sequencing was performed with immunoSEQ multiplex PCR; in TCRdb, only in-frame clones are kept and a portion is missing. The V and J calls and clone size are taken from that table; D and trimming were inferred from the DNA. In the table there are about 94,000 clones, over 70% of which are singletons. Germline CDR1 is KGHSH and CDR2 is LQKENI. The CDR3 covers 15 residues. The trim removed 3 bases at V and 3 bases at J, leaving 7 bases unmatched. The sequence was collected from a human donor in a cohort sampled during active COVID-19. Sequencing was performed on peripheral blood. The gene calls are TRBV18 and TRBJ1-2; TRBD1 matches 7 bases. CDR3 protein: CASSPGTESYYGYTF. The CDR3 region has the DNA TGTGCCAGCTCACCGGGGACAGAGAGTTACTATGGCTACACCTTC.